Each of the 5 T cell receptor beta chains below was sequenced from the same sample in a study of shared T cell receptors in the human thymus (dated by TCRdb to the early 2020s). Libraries came from the immunoSEQ multiplex PCR assay. TCRdb stores this immuneACCESS table with in-frame sequences only. Part of the clones is absent; in the studies checked, under half of the shortfall reflects unresolved V genes, and no reason is known for the rest. This sample has over 450,000 clones in its table, and more than 75% of those were observed once. The ten biggest clones cover around 0.013% of the sample. The sample also formed part of further work on human thymus T cells.

Material for sequencing was thymocytes. Receptors were obtained from a boy less than two years old with a congenital heart defect. Donor details come from another sample of the same person, matched by shared clones.

The chain links TRBV7-9 to TRBJ1-5; D is perhaps TRBD1 (5 bases). Between the trimmed V and J ends, which lost 1 base and 6 bases, there was a span of 13 bases. The CDR3 is made up of 15 amino acids. Per the germline V gene, CDR1 is SEHNR and CDR2 is FQNEAQ (reference sequence). The CDR3 DNA follows: TGTGCCAGCAGCTTAGGGTGGGGGGTTGGTCAGCCCCAGCATTTT. Encoded protein: CASSLGWGVGQPQHF.

This sequence joins TRBV5-8 and TRBJ2-7; D might be TRBD1 (7 bases). Germline loops: CDR1 SGHTS, CDR2 YDEGEE. The CDR3 runs 14 residues. Trimming left V 4 bases short and J 2 bases short, with 13 bases between. The CDR3 reads CASSPQGGPYEQYF. The CDR3 DNA sequence: TGTGCCAGCAGCCCCCAGGGGGGCCCCTACGAGCAGTACTTC.

The CDR3 DNA follows: TGTGCCAGCAGCTTGGACGGGAGCTCCACCTTC. This encodes CASSLDGSSTF. J is TRBJ1-2 and V is TRBV5-4; D unresolved. The germline gives CDR1 SGHNT, CDR2 YYREEE (reference sequence). This CDR3 is built from 11 residues. Deletions cut 0 bases from V and 13 bases from J, with 10 bases between.

The V and J genes are TRBV5-1 and TRBJ2-3; 8 bases agree with TRBD2. CDR3 length equals 17 residues. Germline V gives CDR1 SGHRS, CDR2 YFSETQ. The ends lost 4 bases at V and 5 bases at J; junction bases unmatched: 15. The CDR3 reads CASSVSEAGEEGDTQYF. The DNA of the CDR3 is TGCGCCAGCAGCGTATCCGAAGCGGGAGAGGAGGGAGATACGCAGTATTTT.

This clone appeared a few times. V usage is TRBV4-3 and J usage is TRBJ2-7; 9 positions agree with TRBD1. Trimming cost V 2 bases and J 6 bases; bases outside gene matches: 8. The CDR3 length is 15 residues. Per the germline V gene, CDR1 is LGHNA and CDR2 is YSLEER. Written as DNA, the CDR3 is TGCGCCAGCAGCCAAAAATGGGACAGGGTGTTCGAGCAGTACTTC. Amino acid sequence: CASSQKWDRVFEQYF.